The next 29 T cell receptor beta chains were all read from a single sample in a study of blood T cell repertoires in COVID-19. The data were produced by immunoSEQ multiplex PCR, yet TCRdb's version contains in-frame clones alone and is incomplete. This table holds 70,000 to 95,000 clones, 85% to 90% found once. Sequenced input: peripheral blood. The source is a human donor with active COVID-19. The donor label of this sample is uncertain.

This clone was seen more than once but under ten times. The V and J genes are TRBV6-6 and TRBJ2-7; no clear D. The CDR3 has 12 residues. Looked up from germline, CDR1 is MNHNY and CDR2 is SVGAGI (reference sequence). Trimming pared 6 bases from V and 2 bases from J, leaving 8 bases between. The CDR3 DNA reads TGTGCCAGCAGGTCGCGAGCCTACGAGCAGTACTTC. Its translation is CASRSRAYEQYF.

This chain uses TRBV5-8 with TRBJ2-3, with TRBD1 as a possible D gene (5 bases). Germline CDR1 reads SGHTS; CDR2 reads YDEGEE. The CDR3 spans 13 residues. V dropped 4 bases and J dropped 6 bases, with 12 bases sitting between them. CDR3 loop: CASSLQGPDTQYF. The CDR3 bases are TGTGCCAGCAGCCTGCAGGGTCCCGATACGCAGTATTTT.

The rearrangement uses TRBV9 and TRBJ2-7; 7 bases are shared with TRBD2. The V gene end was trimmed by 3 bases and the J gene end by 2 bases; junction bases not matched to a gene: 8. The CDR3 is made up of 15 amino acids. In germline, CDR1 is SGDLS, CDR2 YYNGEE. CDR3 sequence: CASSASGEVTYEQYF. In nucleotides, the CDR3 is TGTGCCAGCAGCGCGAGCGGGGAGGTCACCTACGAGCAGTACTTC.

This chain connects TRBV19 to TRBJ1-2; D call uncertain. CDR3 length: 13 residues. Looked up from germline, CDR1 is LNHDA and CDR2 is SQIVND (reference sequence). V was shortened by 7 bases and J by 6 bases, with 15 bases between the two germline ends. CDR3 DNA sequence: TGTGCCAGTAATAAGGACTTAGCGGATGGCTACACCTTC. Its translation: CASNKDLADGYTF. The entire variable domain, with the rest obtained from reference TRBV19 and TRBJ1-2, is as follows: DGGITQSPKYLFRKEGQNVTLSCEQNLNHDAMYWYRQDPGQGLRLIYYSQIVNDFQKGDIAEGYSVSREKKESFPLTVTSAQKNPTAFYLCASNKDLADGYTFGSGTRLTVV.

CDR3 loop: CASSQDLDSSDSYEQYF. In nucleotides, the CDR3 is TGCGCCAGCAGCCAAGATCTCGACAGTTCAGACTCCTACGAGCAGTACTTC. This chain links TRBV4-1 with TRBJ2-7; tentatively, D is TRBD1 (5 bases). CDR1 is MGHRA, CDR2 YSYEKL, per germline. V was shortened by 0 bases and J by 0 bases, with 15 bases between the two germline ends. The CDR3 is made up of 17 amino acids.

This clone occurred once. The chain joins TRBV4-1 to TRBJ1-1, with a weak D call TRBD1 (5 bases). Germline V CDR1 and CDR2: MGHRA, YSYEKL. Trimming removed 0 bases at V and 0 bases at J, with 8 bases between. The CDR3 covers 15 residues. Here the CDR3 DNA reads TGCGCCAGCAGCCAAGACAGACAGCTGAACACTGAAGCTTTCTTT. It translates to CASSQDRQLNTEAFF.

The rearrangement links TRBV9 to TRBJ1-5; D may be TRBD1 (6 bases). The length of the CDR3 is 13 residues. V lost 3 bases and J 4 bases, leaving 8 bases between the germline ends. Germline V gene lookup returns CDR1 SGDLS and CDR2 YYNGEE. The CDR3 DNA reads as TGTGCCAGCAGCGGCGGACAGAATCAGCCCCAGCATTTT. Translated, it gives CASSGGQNQPQHF.

The V and J genes are TRBV7-9 and TRBJ2-7; D perhaps matches TRBD1 (5 bases). Germline CDR1 reads SEHNR; CDR2 reads FQNEAQ (reference sequence). The CDR3 has 15 amino acids. Trimming left V 6 bases short and J 0 bases short, with 15 bases between. The CDR3 reads CASRGTGRSSYEQYF. The CDR3 bases are TGTGCCAGCAGAGGAACAGGACGGAGCTCCTACGAGCAGTACTTC.

The chain links TRBV9 to TRBJ2-7; 8 bases agree with TRBD1. Germline lookup yields CDR1 SGDLS and CDR2 YYNGEE. The CDR3 is 16 residues long. J lost 3 bases, V lost 4 bases, and 12 bases had no gene match. Written as DNA, the CDR3 is TGTGCCAGCAGCCCTCGGACAGGGAGTGGGGTCTACGAGCAGTACTTC. Its translation: CASSPRTGSGVYEQYF.

J is TRBJ2-1 and V is TRBV3-1 (or the pseudogene TRBV3-2); D perhaps matches TRBD2 (7 bases). This CDR3 has 17 amino acids. V was clipped by 0 bases and J by 5 bases, with 17 bases between them. Per germline, CDR1 LGHDT and CDR2 YNNKEL (reference sequence). Here the CDR3 DNA reads TGTGCCAGCAGCCAAGATCCGCGAGGGGGGGCCCACAATGAGCAGTTCTTC. This codes for CASSQDPRGGAHNEQFF.

The CDR3 sequence is CARGSGQRNEKLFF. DNA for the CDR3: TGTGCCAGGGGTTCGGGACAGCGTAATGAAAAACTGTTTTTT. V gene TRBV2 combines with J gene TRBJ1-4, with 7 bases aligning to TRBD1. Losses at the gene ends were 9 bases for V and 4 bases for J; bases not matched to a gene: 8. The CDR3 extends over 14 amino acids. Germline assignment: CDR1 SNHLY and CDR2 FYNNEI.

Only a few counts were recorded for this clone. The rearrangement links TRBV7-9 to TRBJ1-2; unclear D gene. This CDR3 is 14 amino acids long. V was cut by 5 bases and J by 7 bases, with 17 bases left in between. Germline V gene data show CDR1 as SEHNR and CDR2 as FQNEAQ (reference sequence). CDR3 sequence: CASSLGWEGLGYTF. The CDR3 nucleotides read TGTGCCAGCAGCCTCGGCTGGGAAGGACTTGGCTACACCTTC.

This chain links TRBV28 with TRBJ1-5, with no clear D. V dropped 10 bases and J dropped 3 bases, with 13 bases sitting between them. The CDR3 is 13 amino acids. Germline V gives CDR1 MDHEN, CDR2 SYDVKM. CDR3 sequence: CANSPGLNQPQHF. CDR3 DNA: TGTGCCAATTCGCCCGGACTCAATCAGCCCCAGCATTTT.

The chain links TRBV13 to TRBJ1-6; D is possibly TRBD1 (5 bases). Germline V gene data show CDR1 as PRHDT and CDR2 as FYEKMQ (reference sequence). V lost 1 base and J lost 0, with 22 bases in between. CDR3 length: 21 residues. CDR3 residues: CASSLVDVDRIFGSYNSPLHF. CDR3 sequence (DNA): TGTGCCAGCAGCTTAGTGGATGTAGACAGAATCTTCGGCTCCTATAATTCACCCCTCCACTTT.

The J gene is TRBJ1-1, the V gene TRBV18; D unresolved. The CDR3 is made up of 15 amino acids. V was cut by 3 bases and J by 0 bases, with 11 bases left in between. Germline lookup yields CDR1 KGHSH and CDR2 LQKENI. The CDR3 reads CASSPGRQLNTEAFF. In DNA, the CDR3 is TGTGCCAGCTCACCCGGAAGACAATTGAACACTGAAGCTTTCTTT.

This clone was found once. The rearrangement links TRBV5-1 to TRBJ1-2; unclear D gene. This CDR3 region has 13 residues. Trimming left V 2 bases short and J 1 base short, with 6 bases between. Germline CDR1 SGHRS, CDR2 YFSETQ. The CDR3 sequence: CASSLYSNYGYTF. CDR3 nucleotides: TGCGCCAGCAGCTTATACAGTAACTATGGCTACACCTTC.

This chain connects TRBV18 to TRBJ2-7; 8 bases line up with TRBD1. The junction had 9 bases not matched to a gene; V was cut back by 3 bases and J by 5 bases. The CDR3 extends over 15 amino acids. CDR1 is KGHSH and CDR2 is LQKENI in the germline V gene. CDR3 nucleotides: TGTGCCAGCTCACCGCCAGGGGGCGCACCCCACGAGCAGTACTTC. This sequence encodes CASSPPGGAPHEQYF.

The genes are TRBV28 and TRBJ1-2, with D possibly matching TRBD1 (6 bases). With 3 bases removed from V and 2 bases from J, the gap between germline ends came to 13 bases. The CDR3 runs to 15 residues. Germline V gene lookup returns CDR1 MDHEN and CDR2 SYDVKM. The CDR3 loop reads CASSFFGRGNYGYTF. CDR3 nucleotide sequence: TGTGCCAGCAGTTTTTTCGGCAGGGGAAACTATGGCTACACCTTC.

This rearrangement joins TRBV27 to TRBJ2-1; 9 bases align to TRBD2. Germline trimming cut 5 bases from V and 8 bases from J; bases unmatched to any gene: 7. This CDR3 spans 14 amino acids. Germline CDR1 MNHEY, CDR2 SMNVEV (reference sequence). In nucleotides, the CDR3 is TGTGCCAGCAGTGCGGGGGGGCCCTTGGATGAGCAGTTCTTC. It encodes CASSAGGPLDEQFF.

The V and J genes are TRBV5-1 and TRBJ2-5; D may be TRBD2 (5 bases). The germline V and J ends were trimmed by 1 base and 10 bases, with 14 bases remaining between them. The CDR3 is 13 amino acids. Germline assignment: CDR1 SGHRS and CDR2 YFSETQ. CDR3 residues: CASSLLLEGFQYF. DNA of the CDR3: TGCGCCAGCAGCTTGTTACTAGAAGGGTTCCAGTACTTC.

The rearrangement uses TRBV6-6 and TRBJ1-1, with TRBD1 matching 8 bases. The germline V gene has CDR1 MNHNY and CDR2 SVGAGI (reference sequence). There are 15 residues in the CDR3. V was pared by 8 bases and J by 1 base, with 9 bases of the junction left unmatched. CDR3 amino acids: CASLRQGASNTEAFF. CDR3 bases: TGTGCCAGCCTAAGGCAGGGGGCTTCGAACACTGAAGCTTTCTTT.

The rearrangement links TRBV4-3 to TRBJ1-1; 12 bases line up with TRBD1. CDR1 and CDR2 (germline): LGHNA, YSLEER. CDR3 length: 17 amino acids. After removal of 2 bases from V and 4 bases from J, the junction contained 8 bases not matched to a gene. CDR3 loop: CASSQRDRGRFATEAFF. CDR3 in DNA: TGCGCCAGCAGCCAACGGGACAGGGGGCGCTTTGCCACTGAAGCTTTCTTT.

The chain combines TRBV4-3 with TRBJ1-6; TRBD1 matches at 9 bases. This CDR3 spans 15 amino acids. Germline V CDR1 and CDR2: LGHNA, YSLEER. V shed 1 base, J shed 6 bases, and the junction held 1 base outside the gene matches. The CDR3 reads CASSQGTGVNSPLHF. For the CDR3, the DNA is TGCGCCAGCAGCCAAGGGACAGGGGTTAATTCACCCCTCCACTTT.

This chain joins TRBV7-3 and TRBJ2-1; 10 bases map to TRBD1. Germline CDR1 SGHTA, CDR2 FQGTGA. Trimming removed 5 bases from V and 9 bases from J; junction bases left unmatched: 7. The CDR3 contains 14 residues. The CDR3 nucleotides read TGTGCCAGCAGCCGACCGGGACAGGGGACTGAGCAGTTCTTC. It is translated as CASSRPGQGTEQFF.

The CDR3 sequence is CASSARTVSRNEQYF. CDR3 nucleotides: TGCGCCAGCAGCGCCCGGACAGTTTCTCGGAACGAGCAGTACTTC. The rearrangement uses TRBV5-1 and TRBJ2-7; maybe TRBD1 (6 bases). The CDR3 contains 15 residues. Germline CDR1 reads SGHRS; CDR2 reads YFSETQ. The ends were cut back, 4 bases at V and 5 bases at J, with 19 bases in the middle.

In this sample, this clone turned up once. The J gene is TRBJ2-5, the V gene TRBV18; D call uncertain. This CDR3 has 14 amino acids. Trimming removed 0 bases at V and 2 bases at J, with 7 bases between. CDR1 and CDR2 from the germline V gene are KGHSH and LQKENI. CDR3 in DNA: TGTGCCAGCTCACCACCGCCAGGACAAGAGACCCAGTACTTC. Its translation: CASSPPPGQETQYF.

The chain recombines TRBV7-8 with TRBJ2-1, with TRBD1 as a possible D gene (5 bases). The CDR3 totals 14 residues. Germline values: CDR1 SGHVS, CDR2 FQNEAQ. V was cut by 5 bases and J by 10 bases, with 18 bases left in between. The CDR3 here is CASSPIYGASEQFF. DNA of the CDR3: TGTGCCAGCAGCCCAATCTATGGGGCTTCCGAGCAGTTCTTC.

The chain links TRBV27 to TRBJ2-3; a weak D match, TRBD1 (5 bases). V was trimmed by 5 bases and J by 0 bases, leaving 12 bases between them. Germline CDR1 is MNHEY and CDR2 is SMNVEV (reference sequence). This CDR3 has 15 amino acids. CDR3 region: CASSPQGKSTDTQYF. The CDR3 bases are TGTGCCAGCAGTCCCCAGGGAAAGAGCACAGATACGCAGTATTTT.

The CDR3 nucleotides read TGTGCCACCCGGCCGGGACAGGGTTACTACGAGCAGTACTTC. Encoded protein: CATRPGQGYYEQYF. V and J are TRBV27 and TRBJ2-7; 9 nucleotides agree with TRBD1. Trimming removed 10 bases from V and 3 bases from J; junction bases left unmatched: 10. The CDR3 covers 14 residues. Per germline, CDR1 MNHEY and CDR2 SMNVEV (reference sequence).